A few counts support the clone carrying this T cell receptor (beta chain). Trimming shortened V by 4 bases and J by 3 bases, and 16 bases separated the two germline ends. Germline V gene data show CDR1 as LNHDA and CDR2 as SQIVND (reference sequence). This CDR3 is built from 16 residues. This sample is part of a study of blood T cell repertoires in COVID-19. In the study's own analysis: Using reference gene primer amplification, nucleated cell counts were estimated. Sequencing used immunoSEQ multiplex PCR; TCRdb keeps in-frame clones, though not all of them. V and J calls plus clone size are reproduced from that table; the DNA served to infer D and trimming. The data contain around 99,000 clones, over 60% of them seen just once; the ten biggest clones take up 4.3%.

The sequence came from a man between 65 and 79 years old with acute or convalescent COVID-19. The sample consisted of peripheral blood. The rearrangement joins TRBV19 to TRBJ1-5, with D hard to call. CDR3 amino acids: CASSTPLRGNNQPQHF. In DNA, the CDR3 is TGTGCCAGTAGTACCCCTCTTCGGGGTAACAATCAGCCCCAGCATTTT.